These 24 T cell receptor beta chains were sequenced from one sample in a study of blood T cells in healthy people across ages (dated by TCRdb to the mid-2010s). Library construction relied on 5' RACE. The sequencing machine was an Illumina HiSeq 2500. A second PCR of 7 to 11 cycles was performed with a sample-barcoded 5' primer and a J-beta primer mix. TCRdb trimmed public reads at Q25 via fastp, called clones via MiXCR and kept in-frame beta chains. Rows are unified per CDR3 protein, each entry keeping the most common DNA and genes. The sample table holds around 790,000 distinct CDR3 sequences, of which 40% to 50% were seen once. Around 21% of the sample belongs to the ten largest clones. Sequenced sample: blood. The receptors derive from a man in his fifties or sixties in good health.

The chain combines TRBV5-1 with TRBJ2-1, with D perhaps TRBD2 (7 bases). CDR3 size: 15 residues. V was pared by 4 bases and J by 6 bases, with 17 bases between. Germline loops: CDR1 SGHRS, CDR2 YFSETQ. The CDR3 sequence is CASSRTGGQSNEQFF. The CDR3 region has the DNA TGCGCCAGCAGCCGTACGGGGGGCCAGAGCAATGAGCAGTTCTTC.

This clonotype was seen a handful of times. This rearrangement joins TRBV7-2 to TRBJ2-3, with a weak D call TRBD1 (5 bases). The germline V gene encodes CDR1 SGHTA and CDR2 FQGNSA. Between the trimmed V and J ends, which lost 5 bases and 5 bases, there was a span of 11 bases. The CDR3 loop spans 13 amino acids. The CDR3 coding sequence is TGTGCCAGCAGCCTCATCCAGGGAGATACGCAGTATTTT. The encoded protein is CASSLIQGDTQYF.

This clonotype has at least ten counts. The chain joins TRBV3-1 to TRBJ2-5; tentatively, D is TRBD1 (6 bases). The CDR3 runs 16 residues. V lost 2 bases and J 3 bases, leaving 16 bases between the germline ends. Germline-derived CDR1 and CDR2 are LGHDT and YNNKEL (reference sequence). The CDR3 here is CASSQHGTSEKETQYF. The CDR3 DNA follows: TGTGCCAGCAGCCAACACGGGACATCGGAGAAAGAGACCCAGTACTTC.

This clonotype was counted a few times. The chain employs TRBV15 and TRBJ1-2, with unresolved D. Per germline, CDR1 LNHNV and CDR2 YYDKDF (reference sequence). This CDR3 is 13 amino acids long. The ends were cut back, 1 base at V and 7 bases at J, with 10 bases in the middle. In DNA form, the CDR3 reads TGTGCCACCAGCAGAGCTGAAAATGGTGGCTACACCTTC. This sequence encodes CATSRAENGGYTF.

The rearrangement joins TRBV20-1 to TRBJ1-4; 10 nucleotides align to TRBD1. The V gene end was trimmed by 3 bases and the J gene end by 7 bases; junction bases not matched to a gene: 11. The CDR3 consists of 16 residues. The germline V gene has CDR1 DFQATT and CDR2 SNEGSKA (reference sequence). Written as DNA, the CDR3 is TGCAGTGCTAGGCCGGGACAGGGGAAGTTTGGTGAAAAACTGTTTTTT. Residues: CSARPGQGKFGEKLFF.

The rearrangement joins TRBV20-1 to TRBJ2-1; 8 nucleotides agree with TRBD2. Germline V lookup: CDR1 DFQATT, CDR2 SNEGSKA (reference sequence). The CDR3 is made up of 17 amino acids. Unmatched junction bases numbered 17, after V lost 3 bases and J lost 7 bases. DNA of the CDR3: TGCAGTGCTAGGGGACGCTCAGCGGGGGCTTTTGGGAATGAGCAGTTCTTC. This gives the protein CSARGRSAGAFGNEQFF.

This sequence joins TRBV11-3 and TRBJ2-5; D is unclear. The CDR3 totals 15 residues. Germline V gene sequence: CDR1 SGHNT, CDR2 YENEEA. V lost 5 bases and J 0 bases, leaving 13 bases between the germline ends. The CDR3 region is CASSPPGGYQETQYF. The CDR3 DNA sequence: TGTGCCAGCAGCCCGCCGGGCGGATACCAAGAGACCCAGTACTTC.

The chain joins TRBV27 to TRBJ2-1; no reliable D call. The J call may be faulty, since TRBJ2-7 better matches the DNA end. The germline V gene encodes CDR1 MNHEY and CDR2 SMNVEV (reference sequence). The CDR3 totals 15 residues. The CDR3: CASSPPYLIPNEQYF. DNA for the CDR3: TGTGCCAGCAGTCCACCTTACCTAATTCCCAATGAGCAGTACTTC.

This clonotype was detected once. The chain joins TRBV5-1 to TRBJ2-5; D possibly matches TRBD1 or TRBD2 (7 bases each). Germline V gene sequence: CDR1 SGHRS, CDR2 YFSETQ. V was cut by 5 bases and J by 4 bases, with 15 bases left in between. This CDR3 has 14 amino acids. The CDR3 region has the DNA TGCGCCAGCAGACTAGCGCCAGGGGGAGAGACCCAGTACTTC. Protein product: CASRLAPGGETQYF. Full variable domain (remainder filled in from reference TRBV5-1 and TRBJ2-5): KAGVTQTPRYLIKTRGQQVTLSCSPISGHRSVSWYQQTPGQGLQFLFEYFSETQRNKGNFPGRFSGRQFSNSRSEMNVSTLELGDSALYLCASRLAPGGETQYFGPGTRLLVL.

This clonotype appeared a few times. The junction does not match germline at one end; this may be a read error. The chain carries TRBV5-4 and TRBJ2-1; D ambiguous. Germline assignment: CDR1 SGHNT and CDR2 YYREEE (reference sequence). The CDR3 extends over 15 amino acids. The CDR3 coding sequence is TGTGCCAGCAGCGCGTTTGGGGAATCCTACAATGGGCAGTTCTTC. It codes for CASSAFGESYNGQFF.

V is TRBV4-3 and J is TRBJ2-7; 9 bases are shared with TRBD1. There are 16 residues in the CDR3. The germline V gene encodes CDR1 LGHNA and CDR2 YSLEER. After removal of 1 base from V and 1 base from J, the junction contained 5 bases not matched to a gene. The CDR3 is CASSQVAGTGSYEQYF. CDR3 nucleotides: TGCGCCAGCAGCCAAGTTGCCGGGACAGGGTCCTACGAGCAGTACTTC.

V gene TRBV29-1 combines with J gene TRBJ2-2; 9 nucleotides line up with TRBD1. The CDR3 consists of 17 residues. CDR1 SQVTM and CDR2 ANQGSEA come from the germline V gene. With V trimmed by 6 bases and J by 0 bases, 11 bases remained unmatched. CDR3 nucleotide sequence: TGCAGCGTCGCCAGACCGGGACAGGGAGCGAACACCGGGGAGCTGTTTTTT. Translating it yields CSVARPGQGANTGELFF.

The genes are TRBV14 and TRBJ1-5; maybe TRBD1 (6 bases). CDR3 size: 19 residues. The germline gives CDR1 SGHDN, CDR2 FVKESK. The germline V and J ends were trimmed by 1 base and 5 bases, with 24 bases remaining between them. For the CDR3, the DNA is TGTGCCAGCAGCCAAGTACAGGGCGGATTTGTACCCGAGTATCAGCCCCAGCATTTT. It codes for CASSQVQGGFVPEYQPQHF.

A single count supports this clonotype. This chain links TRBV4-3 with TRBJ1-2; TRBD1 aligns across 11 bases. CDR3 length equals 18 residues. Trimming took 0 bases from V and 7 from J; bases not matched to a gene: 13. Germline V gene lookup returns CDR1 LGHNA and CDR2 YSLEER. The CDR3 sequence is CASSQDLGGQGAACGYTF. The CDR3 DNA sequence: TGCGCCAGCAGCCAAGACTTAGGTGGACAGGGGGCTGCCTGTGGCTACACCTTC.

Concerning this clonotype: A much larger clonotype is one base distant, so this may be a read error. The rearrangement joins TRBV7-9 to TRBJ2-7; a possible D gene is TRBD1 (5 bases). The V and J ends lost 5 bases and 7 bases respectively, with 21 bases between them. Germline V gene data show CDR1 as SEHNR and CDR2 as FQNEAQ (reference sequence). The CDR3 runs to 15 residues. The CDR3 region is CASSTQGGPYNEQYF. The CDR3 nucleotides are TGTGCCAGCAGCACGCAGGGTGGCCCCTACAATGAGCAGTACTTC.

The V call is TRBV7-2, the J call TRBJ2-1; D is uncertain. V was clipped by 5 bases and J by 10 bases, with 18 bases between them. The germline gives CDR1 SGHTA, CDR2 FQGNSA. This CDR3 contains 14 residues. The CDR3 bases are TGTGCCAGCAGCCCAGGCGGCTTCTTTCGAGAGCAGTTCTTC. It translates to CASSPGGFFREQFF.

As concerns this clonotype: With a much larger clone just one base away, this may be a read error. The CDR3 DNA reads as TGCAGTGCCCAGGGAAAAGAGGCCCAGTACTTC. Protein product: CSAQGKEAQYF. The V gene is TRBV20-1, the J gene TRBJ2-7, with D possibly TRBD1 on 5 matching bases. The CDR3 has 11 amino acids. Germline CDR1 is DFQATT and CDR2 is SNEGSKA (reference sequence). V lost 6 bases, J lost 10 bases, and 16 bases lay in between.

Concerning this clonotype: A much larger clone sits a single nucleotide away, making a read error possible. The gene calls are TRBV4-3 and TRBJ2-5, with a weak D call TRBD2 (6 bases). CDR3 size: 12 residues. Germline values: CDR1 LGHNA, CDR2 YSLEER. The CDR3 bases are TGCGCCAGCAGCCAAGAAGGGAGGACCCAGTGCTTC. This gives the protein CASSQEGRTQCF.

This clonotype has more than one count but fewer than ten. One end of the junction fails to match germline, which may point to a read error. This chain connects TRBV7-9 to TRBJ1-4; no firm D call. Germline CDR1 reads SEHNR; CDR2 reads FQNEAQ (reference sequence). The CDR3 totals 11 residues. The DNA for the CDR3 is TGTGCCAGCAGGACTAGTGAAAAACTGTTTTTT. Residues: CASRTSEKLFF. Variable domain in full (rest from reference TRBV7-9 and TRBJ1-4): DTGVSQNPRHKITKRGQNVTFRCDPISEHNRLYWYRQTLGQGPEFLTYFQNEAQLEKSRLLSDRFSAERPKGSFSTLEIQRTEQGDSAMYLCASRTSEKLFFGSGTQLSVL.

The CDR3 nucleotides are TGCAGTGCTAGGAGTGTGGGGGCGGGGGATACGCAGTATTTT. As protein: CSARSVGAGDTQYF. This sequence joins TRBV20-1 and TRBJ2-3; D assignment may be TRBD1 or TRBD2 (6 bases each). The CDR3 has 14 amino acids. Germline CDR1 is DFQATT and CDR2 is SNEGSKA (reference sequence). The ends were cut back, 3 bases at V and 6 bases at J, with 16 bases in the middle.

The V and J genes are TRBV19 and TRBJ1-4; perhaps TRBD1 as D (6 bases). CDR1 and CDR2 (germline): LNHDA, SQIVND (reference sequence). Trimming stripped 4 bases from V and 1 base from J, with 19 bases between. This CDR3 contains 18 residues. The CDR3 DNA reads TGTGCCAGTAGTACACCACCGGGACACTTTCGAACTAATGAAAAACTGTTTTTT. Translation: CASSTPPGHFRTNEKLFF.

This chain uses TRBV29-1 with TRBJ1-2; a possible D gene is TRBD1 (6 bases). Germline CDR1 is SQVTM and CDR2 is ANQGSEA. The V gene lost 7 bases and the J gene lost 1 base, with 13 bases spanning the gap. The CDR3 totals 13 residues. The CDR3, as DNA: TGCAGCGCTGTAGGGGGGAGTAACTATGGCTACACCTTC. It specifies CSAVGGSNYGYTF.

This chain uses TRBV29-1 with TRBJ1-2, with D perhaps matching TRBD1 (6 bases). This CDR3 region has 13 residues. The germline V gene has CDR1 SQVTM and CDR2 ANQGSEA. V shed 3 bases and J shed 0 bases, with 8 bases lying between them. The CDR3 spells CSVDPGANYGYTF. The CDR3 nucleotides read TGCAGCGTTGATCCAGGGGCTAACTATGGCTACACCTTC. Full variable domain (missing parts from reference TRBV29-1 and TRBJ1-2): SAVISQKPSRDICQRGTSLTIQCQVDSQVTMMFWYRQQPGQSLTLIATANQGSEATYESGFVIDKFPISRPNLTFSTLTVSNMSPEDSSIYLCSVDPGANYGYTFGSGTRLTVV.

Worth noting for this clonotype: A much larger clone differs from this one at a single base, so this may be a read error. The chain recombines TRBV25-1 with TRBJ1-2; the D is unclear. In germline, CDR1 is MGHDK, CDR2 SYGVNS. This CDR3 has 16 amino acids. The CDR3 is CASSEYGKGVNYGNTF. The DNA of the CDR3 is TGTGCCAGCAGTGAATACGGTAAAGGAGTTAACTATGGCAACACCTTC.